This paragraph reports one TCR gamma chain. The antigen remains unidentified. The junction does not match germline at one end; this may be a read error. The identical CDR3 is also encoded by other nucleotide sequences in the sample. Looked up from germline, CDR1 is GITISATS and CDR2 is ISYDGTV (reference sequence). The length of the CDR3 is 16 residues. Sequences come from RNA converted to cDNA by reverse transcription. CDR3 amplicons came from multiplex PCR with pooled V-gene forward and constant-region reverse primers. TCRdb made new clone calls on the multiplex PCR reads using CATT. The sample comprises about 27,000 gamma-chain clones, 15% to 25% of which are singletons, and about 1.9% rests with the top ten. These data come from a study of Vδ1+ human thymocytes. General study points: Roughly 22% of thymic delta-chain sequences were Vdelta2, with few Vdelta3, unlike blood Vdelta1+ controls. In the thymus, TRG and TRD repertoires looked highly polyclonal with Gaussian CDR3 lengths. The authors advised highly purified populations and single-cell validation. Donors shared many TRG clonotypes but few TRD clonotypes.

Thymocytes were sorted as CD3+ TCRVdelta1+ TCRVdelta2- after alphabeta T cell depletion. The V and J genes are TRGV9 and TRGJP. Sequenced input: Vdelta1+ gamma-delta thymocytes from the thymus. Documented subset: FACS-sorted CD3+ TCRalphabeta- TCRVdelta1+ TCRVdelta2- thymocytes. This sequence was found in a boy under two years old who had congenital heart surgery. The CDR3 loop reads CALWGFQELGKKIKVF. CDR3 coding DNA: TGTGCCTTGTGGGGCTTCCAAGAGTTGGGCAAAAAAATAAAGGTATTT.